Following are 5 T cell receptor beta chains from one sample sequenced in a study of regulatory T cells in long-lasting Graves disease. Time point indicated: newly diagnosed GD, antithyroid drugs for less than 3 months. The TCR library used RNA extracted from PBMCs. For TCR beta, libraries came from iRepertoire HTBI primers and Arm-PCR of CDR3 regions. TCRdb reanalysed the multiplex PCR reads using MiXCR and keeps one entry per CDR3 protein. The profile covers 500,000 or so distinct CDR3 sequences, with around 15% appearing a single time and approximately 17% taken by the ten largest. These data are also associated with another study on T cells in Graves' hyperthyroidism and ophthalmopathy.

The sample was peripheral blood mononuclear cells (PBMCs), taken at new diagnosis, from a patient treated with antithyroid drugs. Receptors originate from a woman aged 50 to 60 with Graves disease.

This clonotype has at least ten counts. The chain joins TRBV2 to TRBJ2-3, with 8 nucleotides matching TRBD1. The CDR3 is 13 amino acids. Germline loops: CDR1 SNHLY, CDR2 FYNNEI. The V and J ends lost 10 bases and 2 bases, in that order; junction bases with no gene match: 5. The CDR3 reads CANGQGDTDTQYF. CDR3 sequence (DNA): TGTGCCAACGGACAGGGAGACACAGATACGCAGTATTTT.

This clonotype showed up many times. V is TRBV28 and J is TRBJ2-7, with D perhaps assigned TRBD1 or TRBD2 (6 bases each). This CDR3 has 16 amino acids. Trimming left V 2 bases short and J 4 bases short, with 18 bases between. Germline V lookup: CDR1 MDHEN, CDR2 SYDVKM. The CDR3 spells CASSLVSDRGGYEQYF. The CDR3 region has the DNA TGTGCCAGCAGTTTAGTTTCGGACAGAGGGGGGTACGAGCAGTACTTC.

This clonotype showed up many times. The chain links TRBV5-1 to TRBJ2-5; D possibly corresponds to TRBD2 (5 bases). Germline-derived CDR1 and CDR2 are SGHRS and YFSETQ. The CDR3 is 15 amino acids. The V end lost 0 bases, the J end lost 5 bases, and 14 bases lay between the germline ends. The CDR3 sequence is CASSLDGEPEETQYF. The CDR3 DNA follows: TGCGCCAGCAGCTTGGACGGGGAGCCCGAGGAGACCCAGTACTTC.

The J gene is TRBJ2-5, the V gene TRBV30, with D perhaps TRBD1 or TRBD2 (5 bases each). Germline CDR1 reads GTSNPN; CDR2 reads SVGIG (reference sequence). Trimming took off 3 bases at V and 1 base at J, with 15 bases between the two ends. This CDR3 has 15 amino acids. The CDR3 region is CAWRIPGRIQETQYF. In DNA, the CDR3 is TGTGCCTGGAGAATCCCGGGACGGATCCAAGAGACCCAGTACTTC.

The gene calls are TRBV27 and TRBJ2-1; 8 bases map to TRBD1. The V segment lost 8 bases and the J segment 7 bases; nucleotides outside the gene matches: 4. Germline V lookup: CDR1 MNHEY, CDR2 SMNVEV (reference sequence). The CDR3 totals 12 residues. CDR3 in DNA: TGTGCCAGCGGGTACAGGGGGAATGAGCAGTTCTTC. Amino acids: CASGYRGNEQFF.